The next 32 T cell receptor beta chains were all read from a single sample in a study of T cells in Graves' hyperthyroidism and ophthalmopathy. Using RNA transcripts as the source, TCR beta CDR3 regions were amplified. The TCR CDR3 was amplified in a first-round RT-PCR using the HTBI primer set. TCRdb independently ran MiXCR on the multiplex PCR reads; one entry per CDR3 protein. The sample comprises 550,000 to 600,000 distinct CDR3 sequences, 35% to 55% of which are singletons, and around 17% rests with the top ten. The sequenced sample was peripheral blood or thyroid tissue (not recorded which). Every receptor here comes from an adult woman with Graves' disease, either hyperthyroidism or ophthalmopathy (not recorded which).

The rearrangement joins TRBV10-3 to TRBJ2-6, with unresolved D. This CDR3 has 14 amino acids. Germline V lookup: CDR1 ENHRY, CDR2 SYGVKD. Between the trimmed V and J ends, which lost 10 bases and 0 bases, there was a span of 10 bases. CDR3 sequence (DNA): TGTGCCAAGCAAGAGTTCTCTGGGGCCAACGTCCTGACTTTC. This sequence encodes CAKQEFSGANVLTF.

This sequence joins TRBV19 and TRBJ2-7, with 8 bases fitting TRBD1. Germline trimming cut 4 bases from V and 4 bases from J; bases unmatched to any gene: 6. The CDR3 has 14 amino acids. Looked up from germline, CDR1 is LNHDA and CDR2 is SQIVND (reference sequence). CDR3 nucleotide sequence: TGTGCCAGTAGTACCGACAGGGGTTCATACGAGCAGTACTTC. Its protein product is CASSTDRGSYEQYF.

This clonotype was recorded a few times. The CDR3 DNA reads TGCGCCAGCAGCTTGGCGGGGTATGGCTACACCGGGGAGCTGTTTTTT. It encodes CASSLAGYGYTGELFF. The gene calls are TRBV5-1 and TRBJ2-2; tentative D call: TRBD2 (5 bases). Trimming left V 0 bases short and J 3 bases short, with 12 bases between. Germline CDR1 and CDR2: SGHRS and YFSETQ. This CDR3 is 16 amino acids long.

With regard to this clonotype: A junction boundary mismatches the germline segment, possibly from a read error. The CDR3 protein is CASSYSRESLSGNTIYF. For the CDR3, the DNA is TGTGCCAGCAGTTACTCTAGGGAGAGCCTCTCTGGAAACACCATATATTTT. The chain combines TRBV10-3 with TRBJ1-3; D uncertain. CDR1 and CDR2 from the germline V gene are ENHRY and SYGVKD. The CDR3 is made up of 17 amino acids.

This clonotype was seen a handful of times. This rearrangement joins TRBV28 to TRBJ2-5, with 8 nucleotides matching TRBD1. V lost 5 bases, J lost 10 bases, and 6 bases stayed unmatched. Looked up from germline, CDR1 is MDHEN and CDR2 is SYDVKM. This CDR3 contains 12 residues. CDR3 DNA sequence: TGTGCCAGCAGTGTCAGGGGGCGCGACCAGTACTTC. Its protein product is CASSVRGRDQYF. The full variable domain, in which reference TRBV28 and TRBJ2-5 provide the parts outside the CDR3, is DVKVTQSSRYLVKRTGEKVFLECVQDMDHENMFWYRQDPGLGLRLIYFSYDVKMKEKGDIPEGYSVSREKKERFSLILESASTNQTSMYLCASSVRGRDQYFGPGTRLLVL.

The J gene is TRBJ1-2, the V gene TRBV12-3 or TRBV12-4; 8 bases are a match to TRBD1. The V gene end was trimmed by 6 bases and the J gene end by 6 bases; junction bases not matched to a gene: 9. This CDR3 comprises 14 residues. CDR3 region: CASSLDRVSHGYTF. The CDR3 DNA is TGTGCCAGCAGCCTGGACAGGGTTAGCCATGGCTACACCTTC.

In this sample, this clonotype turned up once. The J gene is TRBJ2-1, the V gene TRBV7-2, with 7 positions matching TRBD2. Germline loops: CDR1 SGHTA, CDR2 FQGNSA. The CDR3 runs 15 residues. Trimming cost V 4 bases and J 2 bases; bases outside gene matches: 5. The CDR3 is CASSSGTTTYNEQFF. The CDR3, as DNA: TGTGCCAGCAGCTCCGGGACTACTACCTACAATGAGCAGTTCTTC.

The V call is TRBV15, the J call TRBJ1-6; D remains unclear. Germline V gene data show CDR1 as LNHNV and CDR2 as YYDKDF (reference sequence). With 3 bases removed from V and 7 bases from J, the gap between germline ends came to 13 bases. This CDR3 has 15 amino acids. CDR3 protein: CATSSLRSGNSPLHF. CDR3 nucleotides: TGTGCCACCAGCAGCTTACGGTCCGGAAATTCACCCCTCCACTTT.

A word on this clonotype: A much larger clone differs from this one at a single base, so this may be a read error. This chain connects TRBV12-3 or TRBV12-4 to TRBJ2-7, with D possibly TRBD2 on 5 matching bases. The CDR3 consists of 14 residues. V lost 8 bases to trimming and J lost 5 bases, with 19 bases between them. CDR3 in amino acids: CASGPGGFRNEQYF. CDR3 sequence (DNA): TGTGCCAGCGGCCCCGGCGGGTTCAGAAACGAGCAGTACTTC.

This clonotype was found a few times. This chain connects TRBV9 to TRBJ1-1; no definite D call. V dropped 0 bases and J dropped 4 bases, with 10 bases sitting between them. The CDR3 has 14 amino acids. The germline CDR1 and CDR2 sequences are SGDLS and YYNGEE. Here the CDR3 DNA reads TGTGCCAGCAGCGTAGACGGTTGGGGCACTGAAGCTTTCTTT. This gives the protein CASSVDGWGTEAFF.

The chain recombines TRBV13 with TRBJ1-1, with D possibly TRBD1 on 6 matching bases. Germline CDR1 is PRHDT and CDR2 is FYEKMQ (reference sequence). V lost 6 bases and J lost 5, with 16 bases in between. This CDR3 contains 14 residues. The DNA of the CDR3 is TGTGCCAGCAGACCCGAGGGAGGGGGAACTGAAGCTTTCTTT. Its protein product is CASRPEGGGTEAFF.

The chain couples TRBV7-9 to TRBJ2-7, with D possibly matching TRBD1 (6 bases). The CDR3 is 14 residues long. CDR1 and CDR2 (germline): SEHNR, FQNEAQ (reference sequence). V was trimmed by 1 base and J by 4 bases, leaving 11 bases between them. The CDR3, as DNA: TGTGCCAGCAGCTTAGAGCCGACAGGATACGAGCAGTACTTC. Protein: CASSLEPTGYEQYF.

This clonotype appeared a few times. The gene calls are TRBV29-1 and TRBJ1-1; D gene ambiguous. V lost 4 bases and J lost 0, with 6 bases in between. Germline lookup yields CDR1 SQVTM and CDR2 ANQGSEA. This CDR3 is 12 amino acids long. The CDR3 DNA sequence: TGCAGCGTTGGGGAGGTGAACACTGAAGCTTTCTTT. Protein sequence: CSVGEVNTEAFF. The complete variable domain, with remaining parts taken from reference TRBV29-1 and TRBJ1-1, reads SAVISQKPSRDICQRGTSLTIQCQVDSQVTMMFWYRQQPGQSLTLIATANQGSEATYESGFVIDKFPISRPNLTFSTLTVSNMSPEDSSIYLCSVGEVNTEAFFGQGTRLTVV.

V gene TRBV2 combines with J gene TRBJ2-5; 8 nucleotides line up with TRBD1. The germline V gene has CDR1 SNHLY and CDR2 FYNNEI. This CDR3 spans 16 amino acids. V dropped 2 bases and J dropped 5; count of bases not matched to a gene: 10. CDR3 amino acids: CASSEPFGQGVETQYF. DNA for the CDR3: TGTGCCAGCAGTGAACCGTTTGGACAGGGAGTGGAGACCCAGTACTTC.

V gene TRBV15 combines with J gene TRBJ2-5; no firm D call. V lost 0 bases, J lost 0 bases, and 2 bases lay in between. Germline-derived CDR1 and CDR2 are LNHNV and YYDKDF (reference sequence). CDR3 length equals 13 residues. In nucleotides, the CDR3 is TGTGCCACCAGCAGAGATTACCAAGAGACCCAGTACTTC. It translates to CATSRDYQETQYF.

The chain links TRBV20-1 to TRBJ2-7; the match to TRBD1 covers 8 bases. Germline V gene data show CDR1 as DFQATT and CDR2 as SNEGSKA (reference sequence). J was trimmed by 3 bases and V by 0 bases; bases with no gene match: 7. This CDR3 has 15 amino acids. DNA for the CDR3: TGCAGTGCTAGAGATCCCCAGGGGGCCAACTACGAGCAGTACTTC. It specifies CSARDPQGANYEQYF.

The J gene is TRBJ2-7, the V gene TRBV19, with D possibly matching TRBD1 (6 bases). This CDR3 contains 13 residues. CDR1 is LNHDA and CDR2 is SQIVND in the germline V gene (reference sequence). The V gene lost 8 bases and the J gene lost 5 bases, with 16 bases spanning the gap. The CDR3 sequence is CASYQGPEDEQYF. The CDR3, as DNA: TGTGCCAGTTACCAGGGGCCCGAGGACGAGCAGTACTTC.

This clonotype appeared many times. This chain uses TRBV28 with TRBJ2-7; 7 bases align to TRBD2. Germline V gene data show CDR1 as MDHEN and CDR2 as SYDVKM. The CDR3 contains 14 residues. J gave up 10 bases and V 6 bases, and 15 bases lay outside the gene matches. The CDR3 DNA is TGTGCCAGCAGGCTTGCCTTGGCGGGAGTCAGACAGTACTTC. Amino acids: CASRLALAGVRQYF.

This clonotype was observed many times. The V gene is TRBV20-1, the J gene TRBJ1-1; D is perhaps TRBD1 (5 bases). Germline lookup yields CDR1 DFQATT and CDR2 SNEGSKA (reference sequence). The CDR3 covers 13 residues. V lost 5 bases and J 4 bases, leaving 14 bases between the germline ends. CDR3 sequence (DNA): TGCAGTGCTGAGAGGGGACGGGGCACTGAAGCTTTCTTT. Protein product: CSAERGRGTEAFF.

The chain couples TRBV5-1 to TRBJ2-7, with D tentatively TRBD2 (6 bases). The CDR3 runs to 15 residues. Germline lookup yields CDR1 SGHRS and CDR2 YFSETQ. V lost 0 bases, J lost 3 bases, and 13 bases lay in between. The CDR3 sequence is CASSLGLAYYYEQYF. In nucleotides, the CDR3 is TGCGCCAGCAGCTTGGGGCTAGCGTATTACTACGAGCAGTACTTC.

The chain joins TRBV7-9 to TRBJ2-7; TRBD1 agrees at 7 bases. CDR1 is SEHNR and CDR2 is FQNEAQ in the germline V gene (reference sequence). The CDR3 loop spans 15 amino acids. V gave up 4 bases and J gave up 2 bases; unmatched junction bases: 8. The CDR3 DNA follows: TGTGCCAGCAGCTACGGGGACAGCCCTCCCTACGAGCAGTACTTC. It specifies CASSYGDSPPYEQYF.

This chain joins TRBV14 and TRBJ1-2, with D maybe TRBD1 (6 bases). This CDR3 is built from 12 residues. V was cut by 4 bases and J by 10 bases, with 13 bases left in between. From germline, CDR1 is SGHDN and CDR2 FVKESK. The CDR3, as DNA: TGTGCCAGCAGCCCCGGACAGTTCGACTACACCTTC. Its translation is CASSPGQFDYTF.

This clonotype was found many times. This rearrangement joins TRBV2 to TRBJ1-1; no clear D. The CDR3 is 12 amino acids. Trimming stripped 7 bases from V and 1 base from J, with 7 bases between. The germline V gene has CDR1 SNHLY and CDR2 FYNNEI. CDR3: CASTVENTEAFF. CDR3 nucleotides: TGTGCCAGCACCGTAGAGAACACTGAAGCTTTCTTT.

The V gene is TRBV9, the J gene TRBJ1-2, with D perhaps TRBD1 (6 bases). Trimming stripped 4 bases from V and 3 bases from J, with 19 bases between. The CDR3 runs to 16 residues. CDR1 SGDLS and CDR2 YYNGEE come from the germline V gene. Written as DNA, the CDR3 is TGTGCCAGCAGCCCCGGGGGGGCCAAACAGTACTATGGCTACACCTTC. It encodes CASSPGGAKQYYGYTF.

This clonotype was detected many times. Here the CDR3 reads CASSMAGSGQPQHF. The CDR3 bases are TGTGCCAGTAGTATGGCCGGGTCTGGCCAGCCCCAGCATTTT. The chain uses TRBV19 and TRBJ1-5; D is ambiguous. The CDR3 contains 14 residues. The V end lost 3 bases, the J end lost 7 bases, and 13 bases lay between the germline ends. In germline, CDR1 is LNHDA, CDR2 SQIVND (reference sequence).

Many counts were recorded for this clonotype. This chain links TRBV6-2 or TRBV6-3 with TRBJ1-1, with 12 bases fitting TRBD1. Germline-derived CDR1 and CDR2 are MNHEY and SVGEGT. CDR3 size: 16 residues. The J segment lost 1 base and the V segment lost 6 bases, leaving 6 bases of the junction unmatched. CDR3 coding DNA: TGTGCCAGCAGGCCCGGGACAGGGGGCGAGAACACTGAAGCTTTCTTT. Translating gives CASRPGTGGENTEAFF.

The gene calls are TRBV20-1 and TRBJ2-2; tentatively, D is TRBD1 (6 bases). Per the germline V gene, CDR1 is DFQATT and CDR2 is SNEGSKA (reference sequence). This CDR3 has 13 residues. In nucleotides, the CDR3 is TGCAGCGTCGACAGGACGAACACCGGGGAGCTGTTTTTT. Residues: CSVDRTNTGELFF.

This clonotype came up many times. The chain combines TRBV7-9 with TRBJ1-1; unclear D gene. Germline values: CDR1 SEHNR, CDR2 FQNEAQ (reference sequence). The length of the CDR3 is 14 residues. Trimming removed 2 bases from V and 0 bases from J, with 7 bases in between. This chain's CDR3 is CASSLPSMNTEAFF. The CDR3 nucleotides are TGTGCCAGCAGCTTACCCAGCATGAACACTGAAGCTTTCTTT.

The chain uses TRBV10-3 and TRBJ2-5; D gene uncertain. The CDR3 loop spans 13 amino acids. V was clipped by 7 bases and J by 5 bases, with 14 bases between them. Germline CDR1 ENHRY, CDR2 SYGVKD. CDR3 DNA: TGTGCCATCACCCAGAACAAGGATGAGACCCAGTACTTC. Residues: CAITQNKDETQYF.

The DNA for the CDR3 is TGTGCCAGCGTGGACAGGACTAATGAAAAACTGTTTTTT. Encoded protein: CASVDRTNEKLFF. This sequence joins TRBV25-1 and TRBJ1-4, with TRBD1 matching over 7 bases. Germline V CDR1 and CDR2: MGHDK, SYGVNS. The V gene end was trimmed by 8 bases and the J gene end by 2 bases; junction bases not matched to a gene: 2. The CDR3 spans 13 residues.

This clonotype was counted a few times. CDR3 nucleotide sequence: TGCGCCAGCAGCCAAGAAGGGGACAGGGCTAACTATGGCTACACCTTC. It specifies CASSQEGDRANYGYTF. The rearrangement joins TRBV4-1 to TRBJ1-2, with TRBD1 identical over 9 bases. V lost 0 bases, J lost 0 bases, and 2 bases stayed unmatched. CDR3 size: 16 residues. Per germline, CDR1 MGHRA and CDR2 YSYEKL.

This clonotype was picked up one time. The chain uses TRBV24-1 and TRBJ1-5; no reliable D call. Trimming cost V 1 base and J 7 bases, with 10 bases left between them. Germline CDR1 reads KGHDR; CDR2 reads SFDVKD. The CDR3 is 14 residues long. CDR3 bases: TGTGCCACCAGTGATTTCGGACCAAACCAGCCCCAGCATTTT. Protein product: CATSDFGPNQPQHF.